This TCR beta chain derives from a study of cytomegalovirus exposure and HLA in healthy donors. The overall study: Roughly 85 million unique TCRs from HLA-typed donors made up an early data release. Study findings and constraints: For cytomegalovirus status, the classifier reportedly gave diagnoses with high specificity and sensitivity. Relative to the approximately 700-donor mean, N-insertions were reportedly fewer in an Asian-associated ancestry cluster in a later analysis.

As concerns this clone: What it recognizes is unknown.

Amplification used 60 Vbeta primers and 13 Jbeta primers. Clones were read by immunoSEQ multiplex PCR, and TCRdb kept only the in-frame ones, dropping some. The table includes 85,000 to 130,000 clones, 65% to 80% detected once. Germline lookup yields CDR1 SGHVS and CDR2 FQNEAQ. The CDR3 covers 13 residues. V lost 3 bases to trimming and J lost 4 bases, with 8 bases between them. Material for sequencing was PBMCs. The chain is built from TRBV7-8 and TRBJ2-3; D gene ambiguous. The sequence came from a male donor in good health and CMV-seropositive. For the CDR3, the DNA is TGTGCCAGCAGCTTTGGTAGCCCAGATACGCAGTATTTT. Amino acid sequence: CASSFGSPDTQYF.